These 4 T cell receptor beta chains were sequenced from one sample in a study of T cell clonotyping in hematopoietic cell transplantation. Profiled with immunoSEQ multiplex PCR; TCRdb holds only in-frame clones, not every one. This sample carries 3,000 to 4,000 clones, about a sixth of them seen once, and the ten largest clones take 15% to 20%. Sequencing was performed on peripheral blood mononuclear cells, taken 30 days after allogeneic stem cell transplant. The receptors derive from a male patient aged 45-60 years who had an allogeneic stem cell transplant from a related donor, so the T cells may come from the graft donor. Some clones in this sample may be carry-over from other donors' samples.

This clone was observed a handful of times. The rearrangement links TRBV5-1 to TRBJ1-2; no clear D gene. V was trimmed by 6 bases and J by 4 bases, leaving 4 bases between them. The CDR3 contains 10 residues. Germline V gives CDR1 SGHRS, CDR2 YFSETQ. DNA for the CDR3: TGCGCCAGCAACAGCTATGGCTACACCTTC. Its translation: CASNSYGYTF. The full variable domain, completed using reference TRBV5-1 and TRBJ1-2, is KAGVTQTPRYLIKTRGQQVTLSCSPISGHRSVSWYQQTPGQGLQFLFEYFSETQRNKGNFPGRFSGRQFSNSRSEMNVSTLELGDSALYLCASNSYGYTFGSGTRLTVV.

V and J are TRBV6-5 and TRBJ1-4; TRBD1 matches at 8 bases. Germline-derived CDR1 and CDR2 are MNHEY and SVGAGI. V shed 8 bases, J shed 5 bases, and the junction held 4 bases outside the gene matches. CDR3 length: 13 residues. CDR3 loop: CASRQGPNEKLFF. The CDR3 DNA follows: TGTGCCAGCCGACAGGGGCCCAATGAAAAACTGTTTTTT.

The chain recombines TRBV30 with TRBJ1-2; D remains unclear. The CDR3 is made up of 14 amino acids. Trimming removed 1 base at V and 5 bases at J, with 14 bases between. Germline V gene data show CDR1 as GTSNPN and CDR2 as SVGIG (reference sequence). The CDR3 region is CAWSGVGPAYGYTF. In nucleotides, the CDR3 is TGTGCCTGGAGTGGAGTCGGACCCGCGTATGGCTACACCTTC.

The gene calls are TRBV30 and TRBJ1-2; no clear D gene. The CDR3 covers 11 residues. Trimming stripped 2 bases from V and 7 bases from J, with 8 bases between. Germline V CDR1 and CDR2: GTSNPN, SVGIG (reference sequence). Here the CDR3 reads CAWSSTRGYTF. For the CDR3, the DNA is TGTGCCTGGAGTTCTACTCGTGGCTACACCTTC.